This T cell receptor beta chain originates from a study of T cell clonality in common variable immunodeficiency. CDR1 and CDR2 (germline): SQVTM, ANQGSEA. The V gene end was trimmed by 4 bases and the J gene end by 4 bases; junction bases not matched to a gene: 6. The CDR3 spans 13 residues. There are many counts of this clone. The DNA ends 3 residues before the CDR3 does, and the rest of the CDR3 is filled in from the germline J gene. Clones were read by immunoSEQ multiplex PCR, and TCRdb kept only the in-frame ones, dropping some. This repertoire holds some 38,000 clones, and none appear only once. The chain carries TRBV29-1 and TRBJ1-2, with 7 nucleotides matching TRBD1. Sequenced: peripheral blood mononuclear cells. The receptor comes from a person aged 18 to 69 in good health. Here the CDR3 reads CSVVQGTPYGYTF. The covered CDR3 bases are TGCAGCGTTGTACAGGGGACCCCCTATGGC.